A selection of T cell receptor beta chains follows, all from one sample in a study of T-cell reconstitution after alpha-beta-depleted transplantation in children. TCRdb re-called the PCR reads with MiXCR, one entry per CDR3 protein. The sample includes hundreds of thousands of distinct CDR3 sequences, around 12% of them seen just once. Specimen: PBMCs, collected before TCRalphabeta/CD19-depleted stem cell transplant. Receptors originate from a girl aged 2 to 9 with congenital amegakaryocytic thrombocytopenia, due to receive a stem cell transplant. The CDR3 runs from the conserved cysteine through the conserved F or W. D genes are given only for firm matches. Where a row states a size, it is once, few, many or the class of an expanded clone; other rows omit it.

J gene | clone size | D gene | V gene | CDR3 protein | CDR3 DNA
TRBJ2-1 | many | NA | TRBV10-3 | CAISDLAGPGDNEQFF | TGTGCCATCAGTGATTTGGCGGGGCCAGGGGACAATGAGCAGTTCTTC
TRBJ1-1 | many | NA | TRBV29-1 | CSAGVRVRRTEAFF | TGCAGCGCCGGGGTCAGGGTTCGGAGAACTGAAGCTTTCTTT
TRBJ2-5 | many | TRBD1 | TRBV5-1 | CASSLVAGGKEETQYF | TGCGCCAGCAGCTTGGTCGCAGGGGGAAAGGAAGAGACCCAGTACTTC
TRBJ2-5 | NA | TRBD2 | TRBV20-1 | CSARAGQREADQETQYF | TGCAGTGCTAGAGCCGGCCAGCGGGAGGCCGACCAAGAGACCCAGTACTTC
TRBJ2-5 | NA | TRBD2 | TRBV6-5 | CASSYGLAAYQETQYF | TGTGCCAGCAGTTACGGCCTAGCGGCATACCAAGAGACCCAGTACTTC
TRBJ2-1 | few | NA | TRBV4-2 | CASSQVGPSGNNEQFF | TGTGCCAGCAGCCAAGTGGGGCCATCGGGAAACAATGAGCAGTTCTTC
TRBJ2-1 | many | NA | TRBV28 | CASSPKVGAEMWYEQFF | TGTGCCAGCAGTCCCAAAGTAGGAGCGGAGATGTGGTATGAGCAGTTCTTC
TRBJ2-5 | NA | NA | TRBV5-1 | CASSFGGKRQETQYF | TGCGCCAGCAGCTTCGGGGGAAAAAGGCAAGAGACCCAGTACTTC
TRBJ1-5 | NA | NA | TRBV4-1 | CASSQGRHQPQHF | TGCGCCAGCAGCCAAGGACGACATCAGCCCCAGCATTTT
TRBJ2-7 | few | TRBD2 | TRBV20-1 | CSARNRRLADYEQYF | TGCAGTGCTCGAAACCGGAGACTAGCGGACTACGAGCAGTACTTC
TRBJ2-3 | few | TRBD1 | TRBV4-1 | CASSPGQWTDTQYF | TGCGCCAGCAGCCCGGGACAGTGGACAGATACGCAGTATTTT
TRBJ2-6 | few | NA | TRBV30 | CAWRVRSGTGANVLTF | TGTGCCTGGAGGGTAAGGAGCGGAACTGGGGCCAACGTCCTGACTTTC